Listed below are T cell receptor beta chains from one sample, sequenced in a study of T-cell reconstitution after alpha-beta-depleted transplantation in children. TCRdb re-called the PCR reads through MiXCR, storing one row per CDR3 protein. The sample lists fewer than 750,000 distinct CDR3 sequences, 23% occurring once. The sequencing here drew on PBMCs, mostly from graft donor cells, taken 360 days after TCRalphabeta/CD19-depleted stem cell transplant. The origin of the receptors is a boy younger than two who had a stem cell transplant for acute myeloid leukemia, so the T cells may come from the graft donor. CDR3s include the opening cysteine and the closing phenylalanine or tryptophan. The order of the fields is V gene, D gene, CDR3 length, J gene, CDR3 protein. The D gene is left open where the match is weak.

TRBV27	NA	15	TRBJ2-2	CASSLSSYFTGELFF
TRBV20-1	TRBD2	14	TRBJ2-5	CSATGTSGVETQYF
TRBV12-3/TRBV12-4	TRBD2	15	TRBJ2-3	CASTLQGLATDTQYF
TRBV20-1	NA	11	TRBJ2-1	CSARRRNEQFF
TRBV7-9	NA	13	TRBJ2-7	CASSLVPFYEQYF
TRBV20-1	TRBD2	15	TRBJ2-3	CSAFSSGGFTDTQYF
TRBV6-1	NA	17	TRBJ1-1	CASSEGTRRGYDTEAFF
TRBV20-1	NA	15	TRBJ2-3	CSARSRHGFTDTQYF
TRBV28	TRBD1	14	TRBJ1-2	CATRTAGTGYGYTF
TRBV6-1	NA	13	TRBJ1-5	CASSQDSRQPQHF
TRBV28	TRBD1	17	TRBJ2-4	CASRSGTGSIAKNIQYF
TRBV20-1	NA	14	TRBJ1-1	CSAPRTEGNTEAFF
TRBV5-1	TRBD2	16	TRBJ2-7	CASSPDPGLAGVEQYF
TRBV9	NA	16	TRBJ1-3	CASSASLVGPGNTIYF
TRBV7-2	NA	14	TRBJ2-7	CASSLETGTYEQYF
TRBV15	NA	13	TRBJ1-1	CATSREWDREAFF
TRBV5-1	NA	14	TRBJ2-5	CASGVRRREETQYF
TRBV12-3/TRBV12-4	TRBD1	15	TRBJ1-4	CASSLVGTVNEKLFF
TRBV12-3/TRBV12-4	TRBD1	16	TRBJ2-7	CASSKIGTGVSYEQYF
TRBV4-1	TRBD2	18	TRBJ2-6	CASSQDPREGTGANVLTF
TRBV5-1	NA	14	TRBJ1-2	CASSFEGTVYGYTF
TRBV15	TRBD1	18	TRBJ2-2	CATSSWGRGQANTGELFF
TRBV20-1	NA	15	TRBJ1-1	CSARPPGTLNTEAFF
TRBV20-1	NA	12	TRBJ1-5	CSAQMGNQPQHF
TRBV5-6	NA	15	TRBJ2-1	CASSLGTGRGNEQFF
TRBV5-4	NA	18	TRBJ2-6	CASSSVLAMGAGANVLTF
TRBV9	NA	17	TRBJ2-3	CASSVEEGRGGTDTQYF
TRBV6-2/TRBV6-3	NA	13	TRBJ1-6	CASSYSGTPVIHF
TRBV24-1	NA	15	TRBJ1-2	CATSDPRLGGYGYTF
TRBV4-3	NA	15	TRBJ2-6	CASSQEAKGIDVLTF
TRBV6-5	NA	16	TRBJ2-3	CASSYLVLQRTDTQYF
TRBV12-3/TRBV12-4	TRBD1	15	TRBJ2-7	CASSFSGQGLYEQYF
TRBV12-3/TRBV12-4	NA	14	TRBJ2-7	CASSFTSSSYEQYF
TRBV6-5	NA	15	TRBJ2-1	CASSYSLTSNSEQFF
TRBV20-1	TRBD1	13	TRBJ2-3	CSAHTGGQDTQYF
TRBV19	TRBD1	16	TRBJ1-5	CASSSRTGISNQPQHF
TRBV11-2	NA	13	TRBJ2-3	CASSLWVTDTQYF
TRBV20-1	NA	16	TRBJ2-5	CSARGSRRGPQETQYF
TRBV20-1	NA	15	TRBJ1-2	CSARNLAGANYGYTF
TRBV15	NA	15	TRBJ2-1	CATSRLDDSYNEQFF
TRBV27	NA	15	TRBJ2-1	CASSPGRDFYNEQFF
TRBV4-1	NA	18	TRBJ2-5	CASSQNGAGAALEETQYF
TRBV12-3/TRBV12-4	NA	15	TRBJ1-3	CASRSRGSSGNTIYF
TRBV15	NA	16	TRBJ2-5	CATSRDRGEGGETQYF
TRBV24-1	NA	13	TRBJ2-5	CATSARYQETQYF
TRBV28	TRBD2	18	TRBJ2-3	CASSPIRLAGARTDTQYF
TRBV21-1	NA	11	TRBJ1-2	CASKSNYGYTF
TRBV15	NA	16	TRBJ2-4	CATSRVLGRIPLIQYF
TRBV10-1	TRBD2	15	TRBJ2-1	CASSESKTSVGEQFF
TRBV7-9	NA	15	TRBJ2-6	CASTEKGAGANVLTF
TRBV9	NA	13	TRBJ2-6	CASSVPGANVLTF
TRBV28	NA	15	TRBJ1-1	CASSLTRGRDTEAFF
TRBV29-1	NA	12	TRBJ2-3	CSVDSGTDTQYF
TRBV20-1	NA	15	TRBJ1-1	CSARDKSVTRSEAFF